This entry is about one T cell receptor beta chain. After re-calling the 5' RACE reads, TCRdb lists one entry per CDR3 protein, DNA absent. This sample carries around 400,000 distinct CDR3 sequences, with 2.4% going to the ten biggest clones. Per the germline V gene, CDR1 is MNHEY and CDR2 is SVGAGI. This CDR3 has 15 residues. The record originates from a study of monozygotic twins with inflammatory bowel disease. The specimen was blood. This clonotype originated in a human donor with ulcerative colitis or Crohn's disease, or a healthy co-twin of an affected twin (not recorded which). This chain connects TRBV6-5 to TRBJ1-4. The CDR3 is CASSYSTGRSGKLFF.